The following is a TCR beta chain sequence with its context. What it binds is not known. This record belongs to a study of cytomegalovirus exposure and HLA in healthy donors. About the study: One earlier analysis, a look at approximately 180 million T cells, found around 110 million unique TCR beta sequences. Approximately 85 million unique TCRs from HLA-typed donors were held in an early data release. Findings and caveats of the study: Later, an analysis showed that TCR beta chains associated with HLA were more clonally expanded than others that were equally common. There was a cluster of highly shared sequence variants that was likely a sequencing artifact.

This CDR3 is built from 16 residues. Trimming cost V 0 bases and J 6 bases, with 18 bases left between them. The V gene's germline CDR1 is SGHNT and CDR2 YYREEE (reference sequence). PCR was performed using 60 Vbeta and 13 Jbeta primers. Libraries were prepared by immunoSEQ multiplex PCR; TCRdb keeps only in-frame clonotypes and omits some of them. The sample includes under 250,000 clones, around 78% of them seen just once. Sequencing was performed on PBMCs. The chain recombines TRBV5-4 with TRBJ2-5; a possible D gene is TRBD1 (7 bases). The receptor comes from a man under 40 in good health and CMV-seronegative. The CDR3 DNA is TGTGCCAGCAGCTTGGGAGGGCAGGGGGGTAGACAGACCCAGTACTTC. This encodes CASSLGGQGGRQTQYF. The whole variable domain, remainder taken from reference TRBV5-4 and TRBJ2-5, is ETGVTQSPTHLIKTRGQQVTLRCSSQSGHNTVSWYQQALGQGPQFIFQYYREEENGRGNFPPRFSGLQFPNYSSELNVNALELDDSALYLCASSLGGQGGRQTQYFGPGTRLLVL.